This T cell receptor (beta chain) emerged from a study of blood T cell repertoires in COVID-19. Study-level background: T cells, B-cell-depleted T cells, or PBMCs provided the cDNA or gDNA that served as material.

Only in-frame clones appear in the TCRdb table, and some are missing; sequencing was by immunoSEQ multiplex PCR. Of roughly 220,000 clones in the sample, around 80% were seen once. The CDR3 runs to 15 residues. Germline values: CDR1 SGHRS, CDR2 YFSETQ. V was pared by 7 bases and J by 0 bases, with 11 bases between. This clone was observed once. The rearrangement joins TRBV5-1 to TRBJ2-6; a weak D match, TRBD2 (6 bases). The sequenced material came from peripheral blood. The receptor's source is a man in his thirties or forties with active or convalescent COVID-19. The CDR3 loop reads CASYGSSSGANVLTF. As DNA, the CDR3 is TGCGCCAGCTACGGGAGCAGCTCTGGGGCCAACGTCCTGACTTTC.